The T cell receptor (beta chain) under discussion was sequenced for a study of blood T cells in healthy people across ages. Study observations and caveats: Per million T cells, the diversity of TCR beta decreased roughly linearly as age advanced. Changes seen in expanded clonotypes were possibly confounded by donor CMV status left unknown.

This CDR3 is built from 14 residues. In the case of this clonotype: Its target is unknown.

Each sample provided at least 6 micrograms of extracted total RNA. Then a second PCR, running about 6 to 12 cycles, was carried out with a sample-barcoded 5' primer and a J-beta primer mix. Each of the cDNA molecules was tagged by a template-switch adaptor with 12 random nucleotides. TCRdb re-called the 5' RACE reads through MiXCR, storing one row per CDR3 protein. This sample has about 1.4 million distinct CDR3 sequences, with 55% to 75% found just once. The sequenced sample was blood. The clonotype comes from a man aged 18 to 30 in good health. J is TRBJ2-7 and V is TRBV21-1; TRBD1 is the table's D call, not checked against the DNA. TRBV21-1 is noted as a pseudogene. CDR3 residues: CASSGDRVDYEQYF. CDR3 DNA: TGTGCCAGCAGCGGGGACAGGGTAGACTACGAGCAGTACTTC.